This TCR beta chain came from a study of response to subunit inactivated influenza vaccine. Via MiXCR, TCRdb re-called the RT-PCR reads, giving one row per CDR3 protein. This table has 500,000 to 700,000 distinct CDR3 sequences, 20% to 25% appearing once. In germline, CDR1 is MDHEN, CDR2 SYDVKM. V was pared by 6 bases and J by 0 bases, with 14 bases between. The CDR3 has 15 residues. The same data also went into a second study, on T cells expressing NK-cell markers. That source notes: Template switching by 5'RACE with UMIs generated the TCR beta cDNA. Several experiments employed an anti-gamma-delta TCR antibody to confine sorting to alpha-beta TCR T cells. Top CD8+ clonotypes included the dominant CD3+CD56+NKG2C+ clonotypes in six donors. HCMV specificity was not established for the expanded NKG2C+ T cell clones.

The receptor comes from a man between 45 and 60 years old who received an inactivated influenza vaccine. This specimen consisted of CD4+ T cells sorted from PBMCs, obtained roughly 12 days after vaccination. This chain joins TRBV28 and TRBJ2-5; D perhaps matches TRBD2 (5 bases). CDR3 DNA sequence: TGTGCCAGCAGCTCTGACCCGGGGTACCAAGAGACCCAGTACTTC. Encoded protein: CASSSDPGYQETQYF.